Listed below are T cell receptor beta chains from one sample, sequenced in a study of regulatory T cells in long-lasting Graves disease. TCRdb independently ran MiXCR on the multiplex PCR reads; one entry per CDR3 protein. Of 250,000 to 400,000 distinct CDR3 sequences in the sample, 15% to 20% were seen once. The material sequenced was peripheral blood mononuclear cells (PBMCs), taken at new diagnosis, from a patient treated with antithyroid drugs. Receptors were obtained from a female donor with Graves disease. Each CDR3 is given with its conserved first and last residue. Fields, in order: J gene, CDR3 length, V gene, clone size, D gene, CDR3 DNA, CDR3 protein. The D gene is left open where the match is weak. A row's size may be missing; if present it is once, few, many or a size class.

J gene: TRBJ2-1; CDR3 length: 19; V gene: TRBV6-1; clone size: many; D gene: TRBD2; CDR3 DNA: TGTGCCAGCAGATCAGGAGTCGGACTAGCGGGAGGGGTGGGCAATGAGCAGTTCTTC; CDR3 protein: CASRSGVGLAGGVGNEQFF
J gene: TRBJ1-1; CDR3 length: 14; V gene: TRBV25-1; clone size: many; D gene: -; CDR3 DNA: TGTGCCAGCAGTGAAACTGGGGAGAGCACTGAAGCTTTCTTT; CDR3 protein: CASSETGESTEAFF
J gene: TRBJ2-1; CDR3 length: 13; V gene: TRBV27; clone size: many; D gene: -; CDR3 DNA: TGTGCCAGCAGTTTAAGTGATTACAATGAGCAGTTCTTC; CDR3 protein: CASSLSDYNEQFF
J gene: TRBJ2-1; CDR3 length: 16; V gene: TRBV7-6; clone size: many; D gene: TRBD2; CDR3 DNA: TGTGCCAGCAGCTTAGGGGACCTCCGGGAGGGTGATGAGCAGTTCTTC; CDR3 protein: CASSLGDLREGDEQFF
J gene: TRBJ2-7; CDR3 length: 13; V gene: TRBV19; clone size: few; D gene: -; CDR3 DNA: TGTGCCAGGCACAGGGAGCGCGGGTACGAGCAGTACTTC; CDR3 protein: CARHRERGYEQYF
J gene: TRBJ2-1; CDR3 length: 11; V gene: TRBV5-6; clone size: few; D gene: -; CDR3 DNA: TGTGCCAGCAGCTTGATCCTAGAGCAGTTCTTC; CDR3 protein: CASSLILEQFF
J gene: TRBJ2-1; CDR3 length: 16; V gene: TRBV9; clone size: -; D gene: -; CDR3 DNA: TGTGCCAGCAGCGTAGGAGCGGGACAGGTGTACAATGAGCAGTTCTTC; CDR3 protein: CASSVGAGQVYNEQFF
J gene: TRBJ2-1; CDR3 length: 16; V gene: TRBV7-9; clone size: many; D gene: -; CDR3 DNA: TGTGCCAGCAGCTTAGCGTCGGGCCCCGCAAACAATGAGCAGTTCTTC; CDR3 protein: CASSLASGPANNEQFF
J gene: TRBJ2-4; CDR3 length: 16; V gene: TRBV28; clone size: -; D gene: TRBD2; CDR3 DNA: TGTGCCAGCAGGGGGGAGCTAGCGGGAGCCAAAAACATTCAGTACTTC; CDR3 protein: CASRGELAGAKNIQYF
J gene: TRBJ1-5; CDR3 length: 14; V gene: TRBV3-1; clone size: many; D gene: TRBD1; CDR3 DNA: TGTGCCAGCAGCCAACGACAGGGGAGTCAGCCCCAGCATTTT; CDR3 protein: CASSQRQGSQPQHF
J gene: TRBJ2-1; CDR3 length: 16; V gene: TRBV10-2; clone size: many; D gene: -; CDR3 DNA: TGCGCCAGCAGTGAGCAGGGGGGAGGGCCGAACAATGAGCAGTTCTTC; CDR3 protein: CASSEQGGGPNNEQFF
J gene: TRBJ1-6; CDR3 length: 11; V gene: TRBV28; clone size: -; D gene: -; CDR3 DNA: TGTGCCAGCAGCCGAGATTCACCCCTCCACTTT; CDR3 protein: CASSRDSPLHF
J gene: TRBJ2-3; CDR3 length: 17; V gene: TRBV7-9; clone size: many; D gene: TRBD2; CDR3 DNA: TGTGCCAGCAGCCTGGGGAGACTAGCGGGAGACCTGAATACGCAGTATTTT; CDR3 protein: CASSLGRLAGDLNTQYF
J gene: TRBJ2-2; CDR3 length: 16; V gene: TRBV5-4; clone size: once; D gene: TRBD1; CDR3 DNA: TGTGCCAGCAGCGGGTCGACAGGGGCGGACACCGGGGAGCTGTTTTTT; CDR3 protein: CASSGSTGADTGELFF
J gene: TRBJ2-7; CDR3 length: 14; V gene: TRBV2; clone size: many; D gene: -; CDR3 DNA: TGTGCCAGCAGGCCAGACAGGGCGGGATACGAGCAGTACTTC; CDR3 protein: CASRPDRAGYEQYF
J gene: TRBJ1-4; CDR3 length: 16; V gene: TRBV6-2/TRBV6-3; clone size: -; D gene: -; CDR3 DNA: TGTGCCAGCAGTTACCCTTCATGGGGCCTTCGCGGAAGACTGTTTTTT; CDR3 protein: CASSYPSWGLRGRLFF
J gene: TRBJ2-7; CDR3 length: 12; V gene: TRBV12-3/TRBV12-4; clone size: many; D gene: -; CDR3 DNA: TGTGCCAGCAGATTGGACAGCGACGAGCAGTACTTC; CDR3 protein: CASRLDSDEQYF
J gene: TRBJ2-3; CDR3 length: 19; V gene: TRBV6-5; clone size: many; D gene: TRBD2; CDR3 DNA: TGTGCCAGCAGTTCCCGGGACTACCTTATCCCCTGGAGCACAGATACGCAGTATTTT; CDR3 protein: CASSSRDYLIPWSTDTQYF
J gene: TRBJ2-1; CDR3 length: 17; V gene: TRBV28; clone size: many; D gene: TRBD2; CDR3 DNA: TGTGCCAGCAGTTTCCTAGGGCTAGCGGGTACCTACAATGAGCAGTTCTTC; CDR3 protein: CASSFLGLAGTYNEQFF
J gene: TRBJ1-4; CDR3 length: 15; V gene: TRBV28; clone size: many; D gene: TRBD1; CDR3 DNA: TGTGCCAGCAGGATGATACGGACAGGGGGTGAAAAACTGTTTTTT; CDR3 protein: CASRMIRTGGEKLFF
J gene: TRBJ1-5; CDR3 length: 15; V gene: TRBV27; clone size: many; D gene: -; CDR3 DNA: TGTGCCAGCAGTTTTTGGGGGGCTCGTGATCAGCCCCAGCATTTT; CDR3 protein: CASSFWGARDQPQHF
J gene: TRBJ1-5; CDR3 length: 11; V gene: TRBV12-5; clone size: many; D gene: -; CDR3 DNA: TGTGCTAGTGCTTTGAATCAGCCCCAGCATTTT; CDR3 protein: CASALNQPQHF
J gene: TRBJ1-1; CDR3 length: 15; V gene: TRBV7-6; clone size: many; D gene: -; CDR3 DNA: TGTGCCAGCAGCTTAGAAGGGTTGAGCAACACTGAAGCTTTCTTT; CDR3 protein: CASSLEGLSNTEAFF
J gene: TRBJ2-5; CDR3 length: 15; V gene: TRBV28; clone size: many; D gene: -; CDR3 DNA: TGTGCCAGCAGTTTTTTAGCGGAAGACCAAGAGACCCAGTACTTC; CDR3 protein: CASSFLAEDQETQYF
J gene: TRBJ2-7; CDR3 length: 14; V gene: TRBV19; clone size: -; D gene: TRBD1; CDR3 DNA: TGTGCCAGTAACACCCCGGGACAGAACTACGAGCAGTACTTC; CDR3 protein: CASNTPGQNYEQYF
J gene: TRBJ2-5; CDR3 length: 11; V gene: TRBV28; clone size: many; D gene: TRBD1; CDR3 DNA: TGTGCCAGCAGTTCACCGGGACAGGGATACTTC; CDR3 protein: CASSSPGQGYF
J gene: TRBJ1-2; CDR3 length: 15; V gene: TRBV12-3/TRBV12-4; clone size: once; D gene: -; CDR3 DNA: TGTGCCAGCAGTTTCACCGGACAGAACAACTATGGCTACACCTTC; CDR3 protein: CASSFTGQNNYGYTF
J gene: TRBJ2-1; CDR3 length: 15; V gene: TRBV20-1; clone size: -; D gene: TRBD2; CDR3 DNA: TGCAGTGCTAGGGGACTAGCGGGAGTCAGTAATGAGCAGTTCTTC; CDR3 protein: CSARGLAGVSNEQFF
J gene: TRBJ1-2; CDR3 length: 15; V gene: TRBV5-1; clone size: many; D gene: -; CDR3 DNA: TGCGCCAGCAGCTTGGAGGGTAGCGGTGACTATGGCTACACCTTC; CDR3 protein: CASSLEGSGDYGYTF
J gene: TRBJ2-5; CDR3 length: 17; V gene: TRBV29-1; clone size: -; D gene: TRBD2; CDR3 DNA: TGCAGCGTTAAGGTATGGACTAGCTTCGACGTGGAGGAGACCCAGTACTTC; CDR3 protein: CSVKVWTSFDVEETQYF
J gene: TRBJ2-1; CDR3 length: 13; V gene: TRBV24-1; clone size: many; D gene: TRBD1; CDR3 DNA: TGTGCCACCAGGGGACAGGGGATGGGTGAGCAGTTCTTC; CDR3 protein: CATRGQGMGEQFF
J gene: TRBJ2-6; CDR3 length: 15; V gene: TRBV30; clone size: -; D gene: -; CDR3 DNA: TGTGCCTGGAGTGTACGGGGATTTGGGGCCAACGTCCTGACTTTC; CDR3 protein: CAWSVRGFGANVLTF
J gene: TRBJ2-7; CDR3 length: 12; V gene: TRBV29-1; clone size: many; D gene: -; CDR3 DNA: TGCAGCGTTGCGGACGGTCCCTACGAGCAGTACTTC; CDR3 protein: CSVADGPYEQYF
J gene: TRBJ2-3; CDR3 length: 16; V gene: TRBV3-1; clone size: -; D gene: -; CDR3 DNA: TGTGCCAGCAGCCACCGACCCAGTGCTAGCACAGATACGCAGTATTTT; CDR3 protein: CASSHRPSASTDTQYF
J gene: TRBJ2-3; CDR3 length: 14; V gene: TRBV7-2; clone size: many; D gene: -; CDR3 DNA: TGTGCCAGCTCCCCTCAGGGTGGCACAGATACGCAGTATTTT; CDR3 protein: CASSPQGGTDTQYF
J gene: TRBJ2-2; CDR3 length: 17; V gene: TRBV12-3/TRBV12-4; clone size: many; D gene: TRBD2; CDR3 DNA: TGTGCCAGCAGTTTGGAACTAGCGGGAATTAATACCGGGGAGCTGTTTTTT; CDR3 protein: CASSLELAGINTGELFF
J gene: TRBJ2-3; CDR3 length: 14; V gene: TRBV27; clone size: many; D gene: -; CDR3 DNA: TGTGCCAGCAGTTTGATTATGGGCACAGATACGCAGTATTTT; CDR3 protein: CASSLIMGTDTQYF